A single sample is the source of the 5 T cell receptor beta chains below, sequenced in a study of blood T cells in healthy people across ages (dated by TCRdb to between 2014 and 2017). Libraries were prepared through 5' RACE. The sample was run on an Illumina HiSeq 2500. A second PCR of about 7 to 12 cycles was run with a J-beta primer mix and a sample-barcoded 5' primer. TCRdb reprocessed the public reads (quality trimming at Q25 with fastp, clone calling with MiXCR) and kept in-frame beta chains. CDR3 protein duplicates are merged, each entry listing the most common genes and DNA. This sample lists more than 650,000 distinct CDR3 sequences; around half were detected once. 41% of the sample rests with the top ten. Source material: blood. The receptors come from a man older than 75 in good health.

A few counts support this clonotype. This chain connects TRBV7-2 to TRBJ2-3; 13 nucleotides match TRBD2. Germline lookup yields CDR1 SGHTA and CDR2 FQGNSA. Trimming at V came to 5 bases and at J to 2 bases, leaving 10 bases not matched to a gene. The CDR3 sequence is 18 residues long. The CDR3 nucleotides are TGTGCCAGCAGCGGAGACCGACTAGCGGGAGGTCCCACAGATACGCAGTATTTT. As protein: CASSGDRLAGGPTDTQYF. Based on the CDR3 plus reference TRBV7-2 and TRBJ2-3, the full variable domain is GAGVSQSPSNKVTEKGKDVELRCDPISGHTALYWYRQSLGQGLEFLIYFQGNSAPDKSGLPSDRFSAERTGGSVSTLTIQRTQQEDSAVYLCASSGDRLAGGPTDTQYFGPGTRLTVL.

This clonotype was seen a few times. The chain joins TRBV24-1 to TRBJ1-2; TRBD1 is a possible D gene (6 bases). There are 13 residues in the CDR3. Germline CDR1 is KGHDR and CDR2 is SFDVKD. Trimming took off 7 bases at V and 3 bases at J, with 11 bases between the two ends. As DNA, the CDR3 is TGTGCCACCAGACAGGGAGGGGACTATGGCTACACCTTC. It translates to CATRQGGDYGYTF.

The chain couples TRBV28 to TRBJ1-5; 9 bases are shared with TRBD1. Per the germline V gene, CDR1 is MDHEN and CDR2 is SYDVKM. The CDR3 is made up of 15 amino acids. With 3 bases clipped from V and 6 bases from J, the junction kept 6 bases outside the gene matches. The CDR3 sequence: CASSFEGQGIQPQHF. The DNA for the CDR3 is TGTGCCAGCAGTTTCGAGGGACAGGGCATTCAGCCCCAGCATTTT.

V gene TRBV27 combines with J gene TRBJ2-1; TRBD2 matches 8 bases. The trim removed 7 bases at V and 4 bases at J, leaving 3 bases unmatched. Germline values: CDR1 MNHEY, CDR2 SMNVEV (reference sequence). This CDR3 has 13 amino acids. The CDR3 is CASKLAVYNEQFF. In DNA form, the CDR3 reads TGTGCCAGCAAACTAGCGGTTTACAATGAGCAGTTCTTC.

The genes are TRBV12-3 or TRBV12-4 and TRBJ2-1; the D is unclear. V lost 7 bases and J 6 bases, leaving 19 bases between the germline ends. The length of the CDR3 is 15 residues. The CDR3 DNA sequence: TGTGCCAGCAACCATATTAGGGCCAGCCCCAATGAGCAGTTCTTC. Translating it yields CASNHIRASPNEQFF.